The present entry profiles one T cell receptor beta chain with its context. This sample is part of a study of blood T cell repertoires in COVID-19. Assay: immunoSEQ multiplex PCR; the TCRdb copy retains only in-frame clones and omits some. In the table there are fewer than 200,000 clones, more than 85% of which are singletons. Deletions cut 4 bases from V and 0 bases from J, with 11 bases between. The CDR3 consists of 16 residues. The V gene's germline CDR1 is SGDLS and CDR2 YYNGEE. The chain couples TRBV9 to TRBJ2-6, with D perhaps TRBD1 (5 bases). This TCR was sampled from a man in his forties with active or convalescent COVID-19. The sequenced sample consisted of peripheral blood. The CDR3 spells CASSPRQTSGANVLTF. The CDR3 region has the DNA TGTGCCAGCAGCCCCCGACAGACCTCTGGGGCCAACGTCCTGACTTTC. The variable domain in full, completed from reference TRBV9 and TRBJ2-6, reads DSGVTQTPKHLITATGQRVTLRCSPRSGDLSVYWYQQSLDQGLQFLIQYYNGEERAKGNILERFSAQQFPDLHSELNLSSLELGDSALYFCASSPRQTSGANVLTFGAGSRLTVL.